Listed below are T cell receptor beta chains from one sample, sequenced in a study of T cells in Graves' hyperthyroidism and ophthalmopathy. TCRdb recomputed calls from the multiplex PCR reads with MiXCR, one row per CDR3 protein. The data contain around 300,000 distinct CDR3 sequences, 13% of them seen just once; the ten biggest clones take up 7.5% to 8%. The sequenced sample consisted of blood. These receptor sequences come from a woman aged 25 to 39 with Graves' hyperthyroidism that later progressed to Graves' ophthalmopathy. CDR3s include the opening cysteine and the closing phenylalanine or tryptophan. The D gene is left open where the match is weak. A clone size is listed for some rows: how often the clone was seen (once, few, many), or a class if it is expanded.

TGTGCCAGCAGTTTTGGGCAGGCCACTGAAGCTTTCTTT,CASSFGQATEAFF,.,13,TRBV27,TRBJ1-1,many
TGTGCCAGCAGCTCAAATCTCTTCGTGAGCTCCTACAATGAGCAGTTCTTC,CASSSNLFVSSYNEQFF,.,17,TRBV3-2,TRBJ2-1,many
TGCGCCAGCAGTGGGACAGGGGGCCTCACTGAAGCTTTCTTT,CASSGTGGLTEAFF,TRBD1,14,TRBV2,TRBJ1-1,many
TGTGCCAGCAGTTTAGACGGGACAGGGGCTAACTATGGCTACACCTTC,CASSLDGTGANYGYTF,TRBD1,16,TRBV28,TRBJ1-2,many
TGTGCCAGCAGTTCTTTCTCACTTGGCGATACGCAGTATTTT,CASSSFSLGDTQYF,.,14,TRBV28,TRBJ2-3,many
TGTGCCTGGAGTGGCGGGAGTAAGGGAGAGACCCAGTACTTC,CAWSGGSKGETQYF,TRBD2,14,TRBV30,TRBJ2-5,.
TGTGCCAGCAGCTCACAAGAAGGACTAGCGGGAGATGGGGAGCTGTTTTTT,CASSSQEGLAGDGELFF,TRBD2,17,TRBV7-3,TRBJ2-2,.
TGTGCCAGCAGTTACGCGGTCCTGATCACTGAAGCTTTCTTT,CASSYAVLITEAFF,.,14,TRBV6-5,TRBJ1-1,many
TGTGCCAGCAGCTTGGCGACCCCGGGCGAGCAGTACTTC,CASSLATPGEQYF,.,13,TRBV7-6,TRBJ2-7,.
TGCGCCAGCAACCGGGAGAATACTAGCGGGAGTATGTACAATGAGCAGTTCTTC,CASNRENTSGSMYNEQFF,TRBD2,18,TRBV10-1,TRBJ2-1,.
TGTGCCAGCAGTTCAAGTCAGGGGGGATCGGTCGAGCAGTACTTC,CASSSSQGGSVEQYF,.,15,TRBV28,TRBJ2-7,many
TGCGCCAGCAGCCAAGAACAAGGGTACCATGAGCAGTTCTTC,CASSQEQGYHEQFF,.,14,TRBV4-3,TRBJ2-1,many
TGTGCCACCAGCGCTGTCCCGGGACTAGCGGGAGGCTACAATGAGCAGTTCTTC,CATSAVPGLAGGYNEQFF,TRBD2,18,TRBV15,TRBJ2-1,few
TGTGCCAGCAGTGACAGGGGCAGAGGGAATGAGCAGTTCTTC,CASSDRGRGNEQFF,.,14,TRBV2,TRBJ2-1,.
TGCAGTGCTAGAGCACCGGGAGGGGTCTACGAGCAGTACTTC,CSARAPGGVYEQYF,TRBD2,14,TRBV20-1,TRBJ2-7,many
TGTGCCAGCAGCTTGGGCAACTATAATTCACCCCTCCACTTT,CASSLGNYNSPLHF,.,14,TRBV7-2,TRBJ1-6,many
TGCGCCAGCAGCCGGAACCGAGATACGCAGTATTTT,CASSRNRDTQYF,.,12,TRBV4-3,TRBJ2-3,many
TGTGCCAGCAGTTTATCTCACGGGTATAATTCACCCCTCCACTTT,CASSLSHGYNSPLHF,.,15,TRBV12-3/TRBV12-4,TRBJ1-6,few
TGTGCCAACACCTGGGGGGGGGCGAACACTGAAGCTTTCTTT,CANTWGGANTEAFF,.,14,TRBV2,TRBJ1-1,many
TGTGCCAGCAGCGACGGGACAGGTAGAGGAGAGACCCAGTACTTC,CASSDGTGRGETQYF,TRBD1,15,TRBV9,TRBJ2-5,few
TGTGCCTGGAAACAGGGGGCGTCGGGCAATCAGCCCCAGCATTTT,CAWKQGASGNQPQHF,TRBD1,15,TRBV30,TRBJ1-5,many
TGTGCCAGCAGCTTAACGGCGGGAGGGCCTAGGGAGACCCAGTACTTC,CASSLTAGGPRETQYF,TRBD2,16,TRBV7-9,TRBJ2-5,few
TGTGCCAGCAGTTTAGTCCAGGGGCGGTATGGCTACACCTTC,CASSLVQGRYGYTF,.,14,TRBV12-3/TRBV12-4,TRBJ1-2,many
TGCAGTGCTGAATCCAACAACTACGAGCAGTACTTC,CSAESNNYEQYF,.,12,TRBV20-1,TRBJ2-7,many
TGTGCCAGCAGTTTGATAGGACAGGGGAACATCGCGAGTGAGCAGTTCTTC,CASSLIGQGNIASEQFF,TRBD1,17,TRBV28,TRBJ2-1,many
TGCAGTGCTAGTAGGGTTTTAGCGGGGGCCATCACCGGGGAGCTGTTTTTT,CSASRVLAGAITGELFF,TRBD2,17,TRBV20-1,TRBJ2-2,.
TGTGCCTGGAGTGGAGGGTGGGATTTTAATTCACCCCTCCACTTT,CAWSGGWDFNSPLHF,.,15,TRBV30,TRBJ1-6,many
TGTGCCAGTCAGGGACTAGCGGGAGTCCCCAATGAGCAGTTCTTC,CASQGLAGVPNEQFF,TRBD2,15,TRBV19,TRBJ2-1,.
TGCGCCAGCAGCTTTGCGACTAGCGGCTACGAGCAGTACTTC,CASSFATSGYEQYF,TRBD2,14,TRBV5-1,TRBJ2-7,many
TGCGCCAGCAGCCAAGTACAGGGGCTCAACATTCAGTACTTC,CASSQVQGLNIQYF,TRBD1,14,TRBV4-1,TRBJ2-4,.
TGCAGCGTTGAAATTACGGGACAGGGATTCGGCTACACCTTC,CSVEITGQGFGYTF,TRBD1,14,TRBV29-1,TRBJ1-2,many
TGTGCCTCCGGCGGCGGGGGGGACTATGGCTACACCTTC,CASGGGGDYGYTF,.,13,TRBV30,TRBJ1-2,many
TGCGCCAGCAGCTTGACTAGCGGGAGGGCGGCTGAGCAGTTCTTC,CASSLTSGRAAEQFF,TRBD2,15,TRBV5-1,TRBJ2-1,many
TGCGCCAGCAGCCCCTGGACTAGCTCACTTTACGAGCAGTACTTC,CASSPWTSSLYEQYF,TRBD2,15,TRBV4-1,TRBJ2-7,.
TGTGCCAGCAGTTACCCCTTCTCCGAGCAGTACTTC,CASSYPFSEQYF,.,12,TRBV6-6,TRBJ2-7,many
TGCAGCGTTGCCTTAAACACTGAAGCTTTCTTT,CSVALNTEAFF,.,11,TRBV29-1,TRBJ1-1,many
TGTGCCAGCAGCCCGATTCCGAAAAATGAAGCTTTCTTT,CASSPIPKNEAFF,.,13,TRBV9,TRBJ1-1,many
TGTGCCACCAGTGATCCGCTCAGGGGCGACTATGGCTACACCTTC,CATSDPLRGDYGYTF,.,15,TRBV24-1,TRBJ1-2,many
TGTGCCAGCAGCGCGACAAGGGTGAAGAGCACTGAAGCTTTCTTT,CASSATRVKSTEAFF,.,15,TRBV11-2,TRBJ1-1,many
TGCAGTGCTAGAGATGGTCAGGGGGCCTACGAGCAGTACTTC,CSARDGQGAYEQYF,TRBD1,14,TRBV20-1,TRBJ2-7,.
TGTGCCAGCAGCCAAGCCTTTTACAGGGGAAGAATGAATTCACCCCTCCACTTT,CASSQAFYRGRMNSPLHF,TRBD1,18,TRBV3-1,TRBJ1-6,many